This T cell receptor beta chain is from a study of vaccination and CD4 T cells after COVID-19. Study context: Vaccinees got either two BNT162b2 doses or two mRNA-1273 doses. Each of the control cultures got a CEFX pool, an HIV-1 Nef pool, or no peptide. The interval from dose two to post-vaccine sampling had a median of approximately 70 days, and it ranged from 14 to 241. In culture, cells were exposed to overlapping spike peptides from SARS-CoV-2, HCoV-NL63, HCoV-OC43 and HCoV-229E.

Scientists ran DNA taken from cultured CD4+ T cells through the Oncomine TCR Beta short-read assay for sequencing. Each CDR3 protein gets one entry after TCRdb re-called the PCR reads with MiXCR. The sample comprises about 5,500 distinct CDR3 sequences, approximately 40% of which are singletons, and 40% to 45% rests with the top ten. This clonotype was counted between two and nine times. Its antigen is unknown. The treatment is: 10-day PBMC culture with coronavirus spike peptide pools or control peptides (ViraFEST assay). According to the study, CD4+ T cells from the unexposed donor were gathered ahead of the COVID-19 pandemic (2011-2018). Germline V CDR1 and CDR2: MNHEY, SVGAGI. V was shortened by 1 base and J by 5 bases, with 20 bases between the two germline ends. There are 17 residues in the CDR3.

Sequences were obtained from CD4+ T cells from blood, cultured in vitro. The clonotype comes from a human donor in good health. The rearrangement links TRBV6-5 to TRBJ1-1; D unresolved. CDR3 region: CASSYFTEIPSRTEAFF. CDR3 nucleotide sequence: TGTGCCAGCAGTTACTTTACAGAGATACCCTCCCGAACTGAAGCTTTCTTT.